The 32 T cell receptor beta chains presented below share a single source sample, sequenced in a study of vaccination and CD4 T cells after COVID-19. The treatment: approximately nine-day PBMC culture with coronavirus spike peptide pools or control peptides (ViraFEST assay). Sequencing of DNA taken from cultured CD4+ T cells relied on the Oncomine TCR Beta short-read assay. MiXCR was run by TCRdb on the PCR reads, yielding one entry per CDR3 protein. Of approximately 15,000 distinct CDR3 sequences in the sample, approximately 50% were seen once. These receptors lack a known antigen. The material sequenced was CD4+ T cells from blood, cultured in vitro, taken before SARS-CoV-2 vaccination. These receptors originate from a human donor who had recovered from COVID-19.

CDR3 DNA: TGTGCCAGCAGCCCCTCTTATAGCAATCAGCCCCAGCATTTT. Its protein is CASSPSYSNQPQHF. This rearrangement joins TRBV7-2 to TRBJ1-5; D uncertain. The V and J ends lost 5 bases and 0 bases respectively, with 8 bases between them. The CDR3 sequence is 14 residues long. Germline V gene sequence: CDR1 SGHTA, CDR2 FQGNSA.

Note on this clonotype: The junction departs from the called germline gene at one end, perhaps through a read error. The chain uses TRBV28 and TRBJ2-5; 11 nucleotides line up with TRBD2. The CDR3 is 15 amino acids. Germline V gene data show CDR1 as MDHEN and CDR2 as SYDVKM. The CDR3 coding sequence is TGTGCCAGCCGCCCGACTAGCGGGATTCGAGAGACCCGGTACTTC. Amino acids: CASRPTSGIRETRYF.

This chain connects TRBV6-5 to TRBJ2-7; TRBD1 agrees at 8 bases. This CDR3 contains 15 residues. The germline V gene encodes CDR1 MNHEY and CDR2 SVGAGI. V shed 3 bases, J shed 0 bases, and the junction held 4 bases outside the gene matches. Written as DNA, the CDR3 is TGTGCCAGCAGTTATTGGACAGGGAGCTCCTACGAGCAGTACTTC. Its protein product is CASSYWTGSSYEQYF.

Regarding this clonotype: Compared with germline, one end of the junction differs, possibly owing to a read error. This chain connects TRBV4-3 to TRBJ1-3; D unclear. The germline V gene has CDR1 LGHNA and CDR2 YSLEER. The length of the CDR3 is 14 residues. The CDR3 sequence: CASSHDSSRNTIYF. CDR3 nucleotide sequence: TGCGCCAGCAGCCATGATAGCTCTCGAAACACCATATATTTT.

There are a few counts of this clonotype. The chain joins TRBV30 to TRBJ2-5, with TRBD2 matching over 8 bases. Germline CDR1 is GTSNPN and CDR2 is SVGIG (reference sequence). The CDR3 extends over 13 amino acids. With 2 bases clipped from V and 4 bases from J, the junction kept 3 bases outside the gene matches. CDR3 nucleotide sequence: TGTGCCTGGAGTAACGGGGGGGCAGAGACCCAGTACTTC. Protein: CAWSNGGAETQYF. The complete variable domain, with remaining parts taken from reference TRBV30 and TRBJ2-5, reads SQTIHQWPATLVQPVGSPLSLECTVEGTSNPNLYWYRQAAGRGLQLLFYSVGIGQISSEVPQNLSASRPQDRQFILSSKKLLLSDSGFYLCAWSNGGAETQYFGPGTRLLVL.

The genes are TRBV4-3 and TRBJ2-7; a weak D match, TRBD1 (6 bases). CDR1 LGHNA and CDR2 YSLEER come from the germline V gene. Deletions cut 1 base from V and 3 bases from J, with 10 bases between. The CDR3 has 14 residues. The CDR3 bases are TGCGCCAGCAGCCAAGTTAGGGACATCTACGAGCAGTACTTC. This codes for CASSQVRDIYEQYF.

This clonotype was counted only a few times. This chain uses TRBV6-2 or TRBV6-3 with TRBJ1-6; possibly TRBD1 for D (5 bases). This CDR3 contains 16 residues. Looked up from germline, CDR1 is MNHEY and CDR2 is SVGEGT. V lost 10 bases and J 5 bases, leaving 21 bases between the germline ends. In DNA form, the CDR3 reads TGTGCCACCCGGGGGACCGCGAGGTTTAATAATTCACCCCTCCACTTT. It encodes CATRGTARFNNSPLHF.

The V and J genes are TRBV28 and TRBJ2-2, with 8 bases that match TRBD2. This CDR3 is 15 amino acids long. Germline-derived CDR1 and CDR2 are MDHEN and SYDVKM. V shed 2 bases and J 3 bases; nucleotides not matched to a gene: 2. This CDR3 reads CASSLGGRYTGELFF. CDR3 coding DNA: TGTGCCAGCAGTTTAGGCGGGAGGTACACCGGGGAGCTGTTTTTT.

This clonotype occurred a few times. The rearrangement joins TRBV6-5 to TRBJ1-6; 7 nucleotides align to TRBD1. Germline values: CDR1 MNHEY, CDR2 SVGAGI. This CDR3 contains 17 residues. After removal of 2 bases from V and 4 bases from J, the junction contained 8 bases not matched to a gene. The CDR3 sequence is CASSYTLRDRYNSPLHF. The CDR3 nucleotides are TGTGCCAGCAGTTACACGCTACGGGACAGATATAATTCACCCCTCCACTTT.

This clonotype occurred a few times. The J gene is TRBJ1-1, the V gene TRBV7-2; the D is unclear. From germline, CDR1 is SGHTA and CDR2 FQGNSA. CDR3 size: 14 residues. V was shortened by 8 bases and J by 5 bases, with 18 bases between the two germline ends. CDR3 amino acids: CASARAGIGTEAFF. CDR3 DNA: TGTGCCAGCGCAAGGGCGGGGATTGGAACTGAAGCTTTCTTT.

The chain couples TRBV6-2 or TRBV6-3 to TRBJ1-5; TRBD1 matches at 8 bases. CDR1 MNHEY and CDR2 SVGEGT come from the germline V gene. Trimming at V came to 8 bases and at J to 5 bases, leaving 5 bases not matched to a gene. The CDR3 totals 13 residues. CDR3 coding DNA: TGTGCCAGCGGGGGACAGGCCCATCAGCCCCAGCATTTT. It yields the protein CASGGQAHQPQHF.

The chain links TRBV11-1 to TRBJ2-7, with 9 positions matching TRBD2. The junction had 10 bases not matched to a gene; V was cut back by 5 bases and J by 2 bases. The CDR3 totals 16 residues. CDR1 SGHAT and CDR2 FQDESV come from the germline V gene (reference sequence). The CDR3 region is CASSPGLSGGPYEQYF. The DNA for the CDR3 is TGTGCCAGCAGCCCCGGACTGAGCGGGGGGCCCTACGAGCAGTACTTC.

The rearrangement uses TRBV27 and TRBJ2-3; tentatively, D is TRBD1 or TRBD2 (5 bases each). Germline V gene lookup returns CDR1 MNHEY and CDR2 SMNVEV (reference sequence). The CDR3 is 16 amino acids. V was clipped by 6 bases and J by 3 bases, with 19 bases between them. Written as DNA, the CDR3 is TGTGCCAGCAGGAACACCGGGACGCAAGCGACAGATACGCAGTATTTT. This translates into CASRNTGTQATDTQYF.

The chain carries TRBV2 and TRBJ1-1; unclear D gene. Between the trimmed V and J ends, which lost 6 bases and 0 bases, there was a span of 5 bases. The germline CDR1 and CDR2 sequences are SNHLY and FYNNEI. This CDR3 region has 12 residues. The CDR3 sequence: CASRFMNTEAFF. CDR3 coding DNA: TGTGCCAGCAGATTTATGAACACTGAAGCTTTCTTT.

This chain connects TRBV6-1 to TRBJ2-7; 8 bases are shared with TRBD2. The CDR3 runs to 15 residues. Per germline, CDR1 MNHNS and CDR2 SASEGT. V lost 5 bases, J lost 0 bases, and 6 bases stayed unmatched. CDR3 sequence: CASSPREGGSYEQYF. As DNA, the CDR3 is TGTGCCAGCAGTCCCCGGGAGGGGGGCTCCTACGAGCAGTACTTC.

This chain links TRBV20-1 with TRBJ1-6; D unclear. Germline loops: CDR1 DFQATT, CDR2 SNEGSKA (reference sequence). Trimming left V 4 bases short and J 6 bases short, with 10 bases between. This CDR3 comprises 13 residues. CDR3 in amino acids: CSATKVANSPLHF. CDR3 sequence (DNA): TGCAGTGCTACTAAAGTGGCTAATTCACCCCTCCACTTT.

This clonotype was recorded a few times. The V and J genes are TRBV20-1 and TRBJ1-3, with no clear D. V was pared by 3 bases and J by 2 bases, with 8 bases between. CDR1 and CDR2 (germline): DFQATT, SNEGSKA (reference sequence). The length of the CDR3 is 13 residues. CDR3 residues: CSASTDTGNTIYF. In DNA form, the CDR3 reads TGCAGTGCTAGCACAGATACTGGAAACACCATATATTTT.

This chain uses TRBV19 with TRBJ1-1, with a tentative D call TRBD1 (5 bases). This CDR3 has 16 amino acids. V gave up 7 bases and J gave up 5 bases, with 23 bases separating them. Germline V CDR1 and CDR2: LNHDA, SQIVND (reference sequence). For the CDR3, the DNA is TGTGCCAGTAACCCAATCGGGGCGGGGGGACGGACTGAAGCTTTCTTT. Amino acids: CASNPIGAGGRTEAFF.

The rearrangement uses TRBV11-3 and TRBJ1-2; the D gene is possibly TRBD1 (5 bases). Deletions cut 5 bases from V and 8 bases from J, with 18 bases between. This CDR3 is 14 amino acids long. CDR1 and CDR2 (germline): SGHNT, YENEEA. The chain's CDR3 is CASSLSKGLGGYTF. CDR3 nucleotides: TGTGCCAGCAGCCTATCTAAGGGACTGGGGGGCTACACCTTC.

This clonotype was detected only a few times. The chain has TRBV7-2 and TRBJ2-7; D gene ambiguous. V shed 5 bases and J shed 7 bases, with 15 bases lying between them. From germline, CDR1 is SGHTA and CDR2 FQGNSA. The CDR3 is made up of 13 amino acids. The CDR3 spells CASSRDNTREQYF. In DNA form, the CDR3 reads TGTGCCAGCAGCCGCGATAACACCCGGGAGCAGTACTTC. The full variable domain, in which reference TRBV7-2 and TRBJ2-7 provide the parts outside the CDR3, is GAGVSQSPSNKVTEKGKDVELRCDPISGHTALYWYRQSLGQGLEFLIYFQGNSAPDKSGLPSDRFSAERTGGSVSTLTIQRTQQEDSAVYLCASSRDNTREQYFGPGTRLTVT.

CDR3 coding DNA: TGTGCCAGCAGTTTACAGGGGGATGGCTACACCTTC. It specifies CASSLQGDGYTF. The chain uses TRBV6-5 and TRBJ1-2; 8 positions agree with TRBD1. CDR3 size: 12 residues. V lost 4 bases to trimming and J lost 6 bases; unmatched junction nucleotides: 1. CDR1 and CDR2 from the germline V gene are MNHEY and SVGAGI.

CDR3 sequence reads: CASSRISGAATSYEQYF. The CDR3 DNA follows: TGTGCCAGCAGCCGAATCTCTGGGGCAGCCACCTCCTACGAGCAGTACTTC. V and J are TRBV7-6 and TRBJ2-7; D may be TRBD1 (5 bases). The V end lost 5 bases, the J end lost 0 bases, and 20 bases lay between the germline ends. CDR1 SGHVS and CDR2 FNYEAQ come from the germline V gene. The CDR3 has 17 amino acids.

The J gene is TRBJ2-7, the V gene TRBV11-3; D may correspond to TRBD1 or TRBD2 (5 bases each). CDR3 length: 15 amino acids. Germline loops: CDR1 SGHNT, CDR2 YENEEA. V lost 0 bases, J lost 6 bases, and 15 bases lay in between. The CDR3 spells CASSLERQGGREQYF. The CDR3 DNA follows: TGTGCCAGCAGCTTAGAACGTCAGGGCGGGCGCGAGCAGTACTTC.

The V and J genes are TRBV11-2 and TRBJ1-2; D is perhaps TRBD1 (5 bases). This CDR3 contains 15 residues. Trimming left V 4 bases short and J 3 bases short, with 15 bases between. The V gene's germline CDR1 is SGHAT and CDR2 FQNNGV. The DNA of the CDR3 is TGTGCCAGCAGCTCCCTCCGGTCAGGGTACTATGGCTACACCTTC. This encodes CASSSLRSGYYGYTF.

This chain links TRBV27 with TRBJ2-1; D not certain. Germline CDR1 reads MNHEY; CDR2 reads SMNVEV (reference sequence). This CDR3 has 14 amino acids. The V and J ends lost 6 bases and 6 bases respectively, with 15 bases between them. The CDR3 DNA reads as TGTGCCAGCAGACGCACAGCATCGTTCAATGAGCAGTTCTTC. Its translation is CASRRTASFNEQFF.

This clonotype was counted only a few times. The chain carries TRBV20-1 and TRBJ2-3; TRBD2 is a possible D gene (6 bases). The CDR3 spans 15 residues. The V gene lost 8 bases and the J gene lost 0 bases, with 18 bases spanning the gap. Germline CDR1 DFQATT, CDR2 SNEGSKA (reference sequence). Here the CDR3 DNA reads TGCAGTTTTCTTGAAACTAGCCCCAGCACAGATACGCAGTATTTT. Its protein product is CSFLETSPSTDTQYF.

The sample holds one count of this clonotype. The CDR3 DNA is TGCAGTGCTCCGAAGTCCATCGAGTTCTATGGCTACACCTTC. It specifies CSAPKSIEFYGYTF. V usage is TRBV20-1 and J usage is TRBJ1-2; D is unclear. The V and J ends lost 5 bases and 4 bases respectively, with 17 bases between them. The germline V gene has CDR1 DFQATT and CDR2 SNEGSKA (reference sequence). The CDR3 spans 14 residues.

As DNA, the CDR3 is TGTGCCACCAGTGAAGCAGGGGTTGGGGAGCAGTACTTC. Amino acid sequence: CATSEAGVGEQYF. The rearrangement links TRBV24-1 to TRBJ2-7; D is possibly TRBD1 (6 bases). The CDR3 is 13 residues long. The germline V gene encodes CDR1 KGHDR and CDR2 SFDVKD. Trimming shortened V by 4 bases and J by 7 bases, and 13 bases separated the two germline ends.

A few counts support this clonotype. The V gene is TRBV7-6, the J gene TRBJ2-2, with TRBD1 matching 7 bases. The V and J ends lost 1 base and 6 bases, in that order; junction bases with no gene match: 8. CDR3 length: 16 amino acids. Germline lookup yields CDR1 SGHVS and CDR2 FNYEAQ. The CDR3 DNA reads TGTGCCAGCAGCTTAGTCCCGGGACAGTATTCCGGGGAGCTGTTTTTT. It specifies CASSLVPGQYSGELFF.

The chain has TRBV11-2 and TRBJ1-1, with D unresolved. Looked up from germline, CDR1 is SGHAT and CDR2 is FQNNGV. The ends were cut back, 2 bases at V and 1 base at J, with 8 bases in the middle. This CDR3 has 14 amino acids. The CDR3 loop is CASSLRVGNTEAFF. CDR3 bases: TGTGCCAGCAGCTTAAGAGTGGGGAACACTGAAGCTTTCTTT.

This rearrangement joins TRBV7-6 to TRBJ1-1; D is uncertain. Trimming removed 3 bases at V and 1 base at J, with 12 bases between. Germline CDR1 reads SGHVS; CDR2 reads FNYEAQ. This CDR3 is built from 15 residues. The CDR3 loop reads CASSFANTQNTEAFF. CDR3 coding DNA: TGTGCCAGCAGCTTCGCAAATACTCAGAACACTGAAGCTTTCTTT.

This clonotype has just a few counts. The chain employs TRBV20-1 and TRBJ1-2; 8 bases fit TRBD1. The J segment lost 4 bases and the V segment lost 5 bases, leaving 6 bases of the junction unmatched. Germline V lookup: CDR1 DFQATT, CDR2 SNEGSKA (reference sequence). The CDR3 contains 13 residues. The CDR3 nucleotides are TGCAGTGCTCCCGATGGGACAGGCTATGGCTACACCTTC. Protein: CSAPDGTGYGYTF.